These 20 T cell receptor beta chains were all obtained from the same sample, sequenced in a study of cytomegalovirus exposure and HLA in healthy donors. PCR involved 60 Vbeta and 13 Jbeta primers. Produced via immunoSEQ multiplex PCR; TCRdb's table is partial and in-frame only. The sample contains approximately 110,000 clones, approximately 72% of which appear only once. Input material: PBMCs. The receptors originated from a man aged 25 to 40 in good health and CMV-seronegative.

The chain carries TRBV7-2 and TRBJ2-5; 7 nucleotides match TRBD2. CDR1 and CDR2 (germline): SGHTA, FQGNSA. The CDR3 sequence is 16 residues long. V lost 0 bases to trimming and J lost 2 bases; unmatched junction nucleotides: 6. CDR3 bases: TGTGCCAGCAGCTTAGCTAGCTCCGGGGGGCAAGAGACCCAGTACTTC. This sequence encodes CASSLASSGGQETQYF.

The chain has TRBV5-1 and TRBJ2-1, with 7 bases fitting TRBD2. Per the germline V gene, CDR1 is SGHRS and CDR2 is YFSETQ. V was clipped by 0 bases and J by 8 bases; unmatched bases: 8. This CDR3 comprises 15 residues. The CDR3 sequence: CASSLGGGSFDEQFF. In nucleotides, the CDR3 is TGCGCCAGCAGCTTGGGGGGAGGGAGTTTCGATGAGCAGTTCTTC.

Only a few counts were recorded for this clone. This rearrangement joins TRBV5-4 to TRBJ2-3; 9 nucleotides align to TRBD2. The CDR3 covers 16 residues. Trimming cost V 3 bases and J 3 bases; bases outside gene matches: 8. Germline V gene lookup returns CDR1 SGHNT and CDR2 YYREEE (reference sequence). CDR3 nucleotide sequence: TGTGCCAGCAGCTCCGGGACTAGCAAGTTGACAGATACGCAGTATTTT. Residues: CASSSGTSKLTDTQYF.

The J gene is TRBJ1-2, the V gene TRBV5-1; 10 bases line up with TRBD1. CDR1 is SGHRS, CDR2 YFSETQ, per germline. The CDR3 is made up of 14 amino acids. V was pared by 4 bases and J by 7 bases, with 7 bases of the junction left unmatched. The CDR3 protein is CASSKDRGDGGYTF. CDR3 nucleotides: TGCGCCAGCAGCAAGGACAGGGGGGATGGTGGCTACACCTTC.

V and J are TRBV5-5 and TRBJ1-1, with 9 bases lining up with TRBD1. This CDR3 contains 17 residues. The germline CDR1 and CDR2 sequences are SGHKS and YYEKEE (reference sequence). V dropped 4 bases and J dropped 7; count of bases not matched to a gene: 17. The CDR3 bases are TGTGCCAGCAGCACATGGTTTAGGACAGGGGCGGTTCGTGAAGCTTTCTTT. This gives the protein CASSTWFRTGAVREAFF.

This chain uses TRBV6-5 with TRBJ2-6; D is perhaps TRBD1 (5 bases). Trimming cost V 3 bases and J 4 bases, with 10 bases left between them. The CDR3 consists of 15 residues. Germline-derived CDR1 and CDR2 are MNHEY and SVGAGI. The CDR3 protein is CASSYQGSGANVLTF. DNA for the CDR3: TGTGCCAGCAGTTATCAGGGAAGCGGGGCCAACGTCCTGACTTTC.

This clone was detected a few times. The genes are TRBV2 and TRBJ2-7, with D possibly being TRBD2 (6 bases). The CDR3 runs 13 residues. Trimming removed 4 bases from V and 3 bases from J, with 10 bases in between. Germline CDR1 SNHLY, CDR2 FYNNEI. CDR3: CASSVDSGYEQYF. CDR3 DNA sequence: TGTGCCAGCAGTGTCGATAGCGGCTACGAGCAGTACTTC. Full variable domain (missing parts from reference TRBV2 and TRBJ2-7): EPEVTQTPSHQVTQMGQEVILRCVPISNHLYFYWYRQILGQKVEFLVSFYNNEISEKSEIFDDQFSVERPDGSNFTLKIRSTKLEDSAMYFCASSVDSGYEQYFGPGTRLTVT.

The genes are TRBV10-3 and TRBJ2-7, with TRBD2 matching 8 bases. The V segment lost 7 bases and the J segment 6 bases; nucleotides outside the gene matches: 14. CDR1 is ENHRY and CDR2 is SYGVKD in the germline V gene. The CDR3 is 15 residues long. CDR3 coding DNA: TGTGCCATCAAAGATGCCGGGACTAGGGGCCGCGAGCAGTACTTC. It translates to CAIKDAGTRGREQYF.

V usage is TRBV10-3 and J usage is TRBJ1-5; D perhaps matches TRBD1 (6 bases). The germline V gene encodes CDR1 ENHRY and CDR2 SYGVKD. CDR3 length equals 14 residues. The germline V and J ends were trimmed by 8 bases and 3 bases, with 14 bases remaining between them. The CDR3 nucleotides read TGTGCCATCTCGGACAGTATGATCAATCAGCCCCAGCATTTT. It specifies CAISDSMINQPQHF.

This clone has just a few counts. The CDR3 region is CASSPAGQGDQPQHF. The CDR3 nucleotides read TGCGCCAGCAGCCCAGCGGGACAGGGCGATCAGCCCCAGCATTTT. The chain carries TRBV4-1 and TRBJ1-5; 9 nucleotides align to TRBD1. Germline-derived CDR1 and CDR2 are MGHRA and YSYEKL. There are 15 residues in the CDR3. The V gene end was trimmed by 4 bases and the J gene end by 5 bases; junction bases not matched to a gene: 6.

J is TRBJ1-3 and V is TRBV4-1; perhaps TRBD1 as D (6 bases). Germline CDR1 and CDR2: MGHRA and YSYEKL. V was pared by 1 base and J by 0 bases, with 10 bases between. The CDR3 length is 16 residues. In DNA, the CDR3 is TGCGCCAGCAGCCAAGTCTACAGGGACTCTGGAAACACCATATATTTT. It is translated as CASSQVYRDSGNTIYF.

The chain joins TRBV6-1 to TRBJ2-3, with D maybe TRBD2 (6 bases). The CDR3 extends over 15 amino acids. V was shortened by 2 bases and J by 1 base, with 10 bases between the two germline ends. The germline gives CDR1 MNHNS, CDR2 SASEGT. In DNA form, the CDR3 reads TGTGCCAGCAGTGAACAGGGAGGAGGCACAGATACGCAGTATTTT. This translates into CASSEQGGGTDTQYF.

This chain uses TRBV4-1 with TRBJ2-7; 11 bases are shared with TRBD1. The CDR3 length is 15 residues. Unmatched junction bases numbered 2, after V lost 4 bases and J lost 0 bases. CDR1 is MGHRA, CDR2 YSYEKL, per germline. CDR3 nucleotide sequence: TGCGCCAGCAGCCTCGGGACAGGGGGCTCCTACGAGCAGTACTTC. Translated, it gives CASSLGTGGSYEQYF.

The chain is built from TRBV9 and TRBJ1-2, with 7 bases lining up with TRBD1. Germline CDR1 SGDLS, CDR2 YYNGEE. The CDR3 contains 14 residues. The V and J ends lost 4 bases and 4 bases, in that order; junction bases with no gene match: 7. The CDR3 protein is CASSPRDSTYGYTF. CDR3 coding DNA: TGTGCCAGCAGCCCGCGGGACAGTACCTATGGCTACACCTTC.

The chain employs TRBV5-1 and TRBJ2-1; D may be TRBD1 (6 bases). Per germline, CDR1 SGHRS and CDR2 YFSETQ. The CDR3 totals 15 residues. Trimming left V 4 bases short and J 1 base short, with 12 bases between. The CDR3 spells CASSGRGISYNEQFF. CDR3 sequence (DNA): TGCGCCAGCAGCGGCAGGGGAATATCCTACAATGAGCAGTTCTTC.

The chain couples TRBV28 to TRBJ1-3; D is perhaps TRBD1 (6 bases). Germline V lookup: CDR1 MDHEN, CDR2 SYDVKM. The CDR3 is 14 residues long. The V gene lost 5 bases and the J gene lost 3 bases, with 11 bases spanning the gap. CDR3 bases: TGTGCCAGCAGTCTCTCACAGGGTGGAAACACCATATATTTT. Translation: CASSLSQGGNTIYF.

The CDR3 nucleotides read TGTGCCAGTAAGAAACAGGGGGCTGGTACTGGGGCCAACGTCCTGACTTTC. Translation gives CASKKQGAGTGANVLTF. This rearrangement joins TRBV19 to TRBJ2-6; 9 bases are shared with TRBD1. The V gene's germline CDR1 is LNHDA and CDR2 SQIVND (reference sequence). V lost 7 bases to trimming and J lost 2 bases; unmatched junction nucleotides: 9. The CDR3 is 17 amino acids.

This chain links TRBV5-1 with TRBJ2-2; D is perhaps TRBD1 (6 bases). CDR1 is SGHRS and CDR2 is YFSETQ in the germline V gene. CDR3 size: 13 residues. V was cut by 3 bases and J by 6 bases, with 9 bases left in between. The CDR3 bases are TGCGCCAGCAGCTACGGGACATCCGGGGAGCTGTTTTTT. It translates to CASSYGTSGELFF.

J is TRBJ1-5 and V is TRBV1. TRBV1 is shown as a pseudogene. This CDR3 region has 17 residues. This chain's CDR3 is CTSSQGGERTSNQPQHF. In DNA, the CDR3 is TGCACCAGCAGCCAAGGTGGGGAGAGGACGAGCAATCAGCCCCAGCATTTT.

This chain joins TRBV5-6 and TRBJ1-6, with D possibly TRBD1 on 6 matching bases. V was shortened by 1 base and J by 0 bases, with 8 bases between the two germline ends. This CDR3 is 16 amino acids long. CDR1 and CDR2 (germline): SGHDT, YYEEEE. CDR3 loop: CASSLRGTSYNSPLHF. The CDR3 nucleotides read TGTGCCAGCAGCTTGAGGGGGACCTCCTATAATTCACCCCTCCACTTT.